Here is one T cell receptor (beta chain) with its context. The record originates from a study of blood T cell repertoires in COVID-19. For the study at large: PBMCs, B-cell-depleted T cells, or T cells provided the cDNA or gDNA that made up the material.

A Seattle source enrolled patients during active infection and followed them longitudinally. Authors' data handling: It was from reference gene primer amplification that nucleated cell counts were estimated. TCRdb's table, derived via immunoSEQ multiplex PCR, lists solely in-frame clones and lacks some. The D gene and trimming were derived from the DNA, and the V and J assignments and clone size from that table. The sample lists some 290,000 clones; roughly 91% were seen once. This TCR was recovered from a woman aged 25 to 39 with COVID-19, enrolled during active disease. The sequenced sample consisted of peripheral blood.

CDR3 region: CATQRGGARNQPQHF. In nucleotides, the CDR3 is TGTGCCACCCAACGGGGGGGGGCTAGGAATCAGCCCCAGCATTTT. The rearrangement uses TRBV28 and TRBJ1-5, with D maybe TRBD1 (6 bases). Per germline, CDR1 MDHEN and CDR2 SYDVKM. V lost 10 bases, J lost 4 bases, and 20 bases lay in between. CDR3 length equals 15 residues. Full variable domain (rest looked up from reference TRBV28 and TRBJ1-5): DVKVTQSSRYLVKRTGEKVFLECVQDMDHENMFWYRQDPGLGLRLIYFSYDVKMKEKGDIPEGYSVSREKKERFSLILESASTNQTSMYLCATQRGGARNQPQHFGDGTRLSIL.